This TCR beta chain appears in the sequencing data of a study of T cell responses to AZD1222 COVID-19 vaccine. The table came from immunoSEQ multiplex PCR; TCRdb's copy has only in-frame clones and leaves some out. The data show some 140,000 clones, about 93% seen once. Concerning this clone: The antigen remains undetermined.

General study results and limits: Only 5 to 7 AZD1222 recipients tested seropositive at baseline. Females made up more of the donors, who were largely white British, and clonal diversity may have come out too low. Recipients of two AZD1222 doses showed rising Spike-specific TCR breadth and depth.

The V and J ends lost 7 bases and 0 bases respectively, with 12 bases between them. CDR3 size: 14 residues. From germline, CDR1 is SNHLY and CDR2 FYNNEI. The chain combines TRBV2 with TRBJ1-1, with D possibly being TRBD1 (5 bases). This receptor was identified in an adult in good health. This specimen was peripheral blood, taken on day 0 of AZD1222 vaccination. Here the CDR3 reads CASIGPGMNTEAFF. In nucleotides, the CDR3 is TGTGCCAGCATCGGTCCAGGGATGAACACTGAAGCTTTCTTT.